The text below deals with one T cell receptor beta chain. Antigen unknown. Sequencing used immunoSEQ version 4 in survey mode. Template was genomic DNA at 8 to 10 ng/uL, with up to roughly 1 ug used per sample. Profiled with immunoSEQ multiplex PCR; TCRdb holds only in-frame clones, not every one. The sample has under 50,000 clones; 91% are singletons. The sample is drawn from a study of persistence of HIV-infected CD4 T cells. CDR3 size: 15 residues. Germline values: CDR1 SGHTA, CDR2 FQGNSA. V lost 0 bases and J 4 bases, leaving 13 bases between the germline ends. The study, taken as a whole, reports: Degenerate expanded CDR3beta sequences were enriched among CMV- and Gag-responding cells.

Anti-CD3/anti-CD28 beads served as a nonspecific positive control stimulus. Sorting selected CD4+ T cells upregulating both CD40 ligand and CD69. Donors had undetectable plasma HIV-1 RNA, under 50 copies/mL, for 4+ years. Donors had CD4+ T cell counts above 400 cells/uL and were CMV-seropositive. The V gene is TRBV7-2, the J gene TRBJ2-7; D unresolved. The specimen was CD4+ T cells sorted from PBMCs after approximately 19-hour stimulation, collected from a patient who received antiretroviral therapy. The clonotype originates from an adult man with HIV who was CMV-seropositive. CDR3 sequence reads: CASSLAPGAQYEQYF. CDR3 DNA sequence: TGTGCCAGCAGCTTAGCTCCGGGTGCCCAGTACGAGCAGTACTTC. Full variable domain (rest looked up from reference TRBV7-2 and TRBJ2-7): GAGVSQSPSNKVTEKGKDVELRCDPISGHTALYWYRQSLGQGLEFLIYFQGNSAPDKSGLPSDRFSAERTGGSVSTLTIQRTQQEDSAVYLCASSLAPGAQYEQYFGPGTRLTVT.